The 15 T cell receptor beta chains reported below all come from one sample, sequenced in a study of cytomegalovirus exposure and HLA in healthy donors. Amplification used 60 Vbeta primers and 13 Jbeta primers. TCRdb keeps only in-frame clones here, not all; method: immunoSEQ multiplex PCR. The sample holds about 150,000 clones, 60% to 80% seen once. Specimen: PBMCs. These receptors were collected from a male donor in good health and CMV-seronegative.

This clone was seen only once. The genes are TRBV6-6 and TRBJ2-2; possibly TRBD1 for D (6 bases). The CDR3 covers 16 residues. Trimming removed 7 bases from V and 6 bases from J, with 21 bases in between. Germline V gene lookup returns CDR1 MNHNY and CDR2 SVGAGI (reference sequence). This CDR3 is CASTYNQGQIAGELFF. The CDR3 coding sequence is TGTGCCAGCACCTACAATCAGGGGCAGATTGCCGGGGAGCTGTTTTTT.

The chain carries TRBV30 and TRBJ1-6, with D tentatively TRBD1 (5 bases). V lost 4 bases, J lost 7 bases, and 14 bases lay in between. The CDR3 consists of 14 residues. Germline assignment: CDR1 GTSNPN and CDR2 SVGIG (reference sequence). This chain's CDR3 is CAWTGTGGNSPLHF. As DNA, the CDR3 is TGTGCCTGGACCGGGACCGGGGGGAATTCACCCCTCCACTTT.

This clone was counted once. This chain links TRBV5-1 with TRBJ1-1; D possibly corresponds to TRBD1 (5 bases). Trimming stripped 3 bases from V and 12 bases from J, with 21 bases between. The germline V gene encodes CDR1 SGHRS and CDR2 YFSETQ. This CDR3 is built from 14 residues. The CDR3 loop reads CASSSSGGKLGTFF. CDR3 nucleotide sequence: TGCGCCAGCAGCTCGTCGGGGGGAAAGTTGGGAACTTTCTTT.

This clone was found a few times. This rearrangement joins TRBV7-2 to TRBJ2-1; D is perhaps TRBD2 (6 bases). This CDR3 has 15 amino acids. The germline gives CDR1 SGHTA, CDR2 FQGNSA. The V gene lost 2 bases and the J gene lost 3 bases, with 11 bases spanning the gap. The DNA for the CDR3 is TGTGCCAGCAGCTTACCCCTAGCGATCTACAATGAGCAGTTCTTC. It specifies CASSLPLAIYNEQFF.

The chain uses TRBV15 and TRBJ2-5; 7 positions agree with TRBD1. The CDR3 is made up of 15 amino acids. Unmatched junction bases numbered 7, after V lost 4 bases and J lost 2 bases. CDR1 is LNHNV and CDR2 is YYDKDF in the germline V gene (reference sequence). The CDR3: CATSTQGQRQETQYF. In DNA, the CDR3 is TGTGCCACCAGCACCCAGGGACAGCGGCAAGAGACCCAGTACTTC.

V gene TRBV6-5 combines with J gene TRBJ1-1; D unresolved. Germline assignment: CDR1 MNHEY and CDR2 SVGAGI. The CDR3 runs to 15 residues. Deletions cut 2 bases from V and 4 bases from J, with 14 bases between. The CDR3 reads CASSYGRRAGTEAFF. Here the CDR3 DNA reads TGTGCCAGCAGTTACGGACGGCGGGCAGGCACTGAAGCTTTCTTT.

V and J are TRBV9 and TRBJ2-7; D is possibly TRBD1 (6 bases). Trimming cost V 0 bases and J 9 bases, with 19 bases left between them. CDR3 size: 15 residues. Germline lookup yields CDR1 SGDLS and CDR2 YYNGEE. The CDR3: CASSVAPSPTGPQYF. Written as DNA, the CDR3 is TGTGCCAGCAGCGTAGCCCCTTCCCCTACAGGGCCGCAGTACTTC. Based on the CDR3 plus reference TRBV9 and TRBJ2-7, the full variable domain is DSGVTQTPKHLITATGQRVTLRCSPRSGDLSVYWYQQSLDQGLQFLIQYYNGEERAKGNILERFSAQQFPDLHSELNLSSLELGDSALYFCASSVAPSPTGPQYFGPGTRLTVT.

The chain couples TRBV5-8 to TRBJ1-6, with D maybe TRBD1 (5 bases). The germline V gene has CDR1 SGHTS and CDR2 YDEGEE. The CDR3 spans 15 residues. V was clipped by 4 bases and J by 6 bases, with 14 bases between them. The CDR3 region has the DNA TGTGCCAGCAGCGACCTGGGGGGACCTAATTCACCCCTCCACTTT. Translating gives CASSDLGGPNSPLHF.

The V call is TRBV18, the J call TRBJ1-2; TRBD1 agrees at 9 bases. The CDR3 consists of 13 residues. After removal of 6 bases from V and 5 bases from J, the junction contained 4 bases not matched to a gene. Germline loops: CDR1 KGHSH, CDR2 LQKENI. The CDR3 DNA reads as TGTGCCAGCTCCAGGGACAGGGAATATGGCTACACCTTC. It specifies CASSRDREYGYTF.

This clone was observed a few times. V and J are TRBV2 and TRBJ2-4; 7 bases are a match to TRBD1. The CDR3 covers 14 residues. The germline V gene has CDR1 SNHLY and CDR2 FYNNEI. V dropped 6 bases and J dropped 0; count of bases not matched to a gene: 2. The CDR3 nucleotides read TGTGCCAGCAGGGGACAGTTAGCCAAAAACATTCAGTACTTC. This codes for CASRGQLAKNIQYF.

In nucleotides, the CDR3 is TGTGCCAGCAGTCGGCAGGGGAACACTGAAGCTTTCTTT. It translates to CASSRQGNTEAFF. This chain joins TRBV7-3 and TRBJ1-1; TRBD1 might be the D (5 bases). The germline V gene encodes CDR1 SGHTA and CDR2 FQGTGA. CDR3 length: 13 residues. The V gene lost 6 bases and the J gene lost 1 base, with 9 bases spanning the gap.

The chain has TRBV7-9 and TRBJ1-3; TRBD1 matches at 7 bases. From germline, CDR1 is SEHNR and CDR2 FQNEAQ (reference sequence). The CDR3 contains 14 residues. V shed 9 bases and J 0 bases; nucleotides not matched to a gene: 5. CDR3 in DNA: TGTGCCAGTGAAGGGGGCCTCTCTGGAAACACCATATATTTT. Encoded protein: CASEGGLSGNTIYF.

This clone was seen only a few times. The chain is built from TRBV7-8 and TRBJ2-1; 12 nucleotides agree with TRBD2. The CDR3 covers 15 residues. The V segment lost 5 bases and the J segment 9 bases; nucleotides outside the gene matches: 8. CDR1 is SGHVS, CDR2 FQNEAQ, per germline. The CDR3 reads CASSRLAGEVSEQFF. The CDR3 region has the DNA TGTGCCAGCAGCCGACTAGCGGGAGAAGTTAGTGAGCAGTTCTTC.

V gene TRBV7-2 combines with J gene TRBJ2-5; maybe TRBD2 (6 bases). The CDR3 spans 13 residues. Per germline, CDR1 SGHTA and CDR2 FQGNSA. V lost 5 bases and J 2 bases, leaving 9 bases between the germline ends. The CDR3 DNA is TGTGCCAGCAGCCGAGGACTACAAGAGACCCAGTACTTC. Protein sequence: CASSRGLQETQYF.

V gene TRBV30 combines with J gene TRBJ2-3; D ambiguous. CDR3 length equals 13 residues. Trimming took off 0 bases at V and 1 base at J, with 5 bases between the two ends. Germline loops: CDR1 GTSNPN, CDR2 SVGIG (reference sequence). DNA for the CDR3: TGTGCCTGGAGTGTCTTCGGCACAGATACGCAGTATTTT. Translated: CAWSVFGTDTQYF.